This TCR beta chain stems from a study of molecular identifiers for immune sequencing clone quantification. General observations from the study: More than 97% of effector molecules, versus under 1% of naive-cell molecules, belonged to clones above 20 RNA copies. A single cell's spiked Jurkat TCR RNA was reportedly detectable among roughly 1 million naive cells.

Library preparation followed earlier protocols using designated TCR primers. One entry per CDR3 protein, called by TCRdb with MiXCR from the PCR reads. The sample shows approximately 680,000 distinct CDR3 sequences, over 25% of them seen only once. There are 14 residues in the CDR3. Germline CDR1 SGHVS, CDR2 FNYEAQ. As for this clonotype: Its matching antigen is unknown. A read error is possible here, since a much larger clone lies one base away.

The sorting of naive CD8 T cells used the CD8+CD4-CCR7+CD45RA+ phenotype. The receptor's source is a human donor in good health. Some libraries in this study had Jurkat cell RNA spiked in. The V and J genes are TRBV7-6 and TRBJ2-5, with 7 bases identical to TRBD2. Sequencing used naive CD8+ T cells from blood, with Jurkat cell RNA spiked in. Subset noted: FACS-sorted CD8+CD4-CCR7+CD45RA+ naive T cells. This chain's CDR3 is CAGSFGTTPETQYF. In DNA, the CDR3 is TGTGCCGGCAGCTTCGGGACTACGCCAGAGACCCAGTACTTC. Filled out from reference TRBV7-6 and TRBJ2-5, the complete variable domain reads GAGVSQSPRYKVTKRGQDVALRCDPISGHVSLYWYRQALGQGPEFLTYFNYEAQQDKSGLPNDRFSAERPEGSISTLTIQRTEQRDSAMYRCAGSFGTTPETQYFGPGTRLLVL.